This T cell receptor beta chain was captured in a study of neoadjuvant anti-PD-1 for oral cavity cancer. Study-wide context: Most patients had three to four biweekly doses of 3 mg/kg nivolumab before resection. Patients without progression received a fourth nivolumab dose around day 43, then surgical resection on days 50-56.

This clone is large. Its antigen is unknown. The germline gives CDR1 SEHNR, CDR2 FQNEAQ (reference sequence). The V gene lost 0 bases and the J gene lost 3 bases, with 8 bases spanning the gap. The CDR3 loop spans 14 amino acids. Whole-study results and caveats: With a few patients per group, TCR findings need larger cohorts.

TCRdb's copy holds only in-frame clones and misses some; the assay was immunoSEQ multiplex PCR. The sample has 12,000 or so clones; about 61% are singletons. The source of this sequence is a person aged 35 to 85 with oral cavity squamous cell carcinoma. The donor label of this sample is uncertain. Sequencing used tumor tissue, obtained before nivolumab (anti-PD-1) treatment. The genes are TRBV7-9 and TRBJ1-1; D is possibly TRBD1 (5 bases). CDR3 sequence: CASSLAGDHTEAFF. The CDR3 bases are TGTGCCAGCAGCTTAGCGGGGGACCACACTGAAGCTTTCTTT.